These 30 T cell receptor beta chains share one sample of origin, sequenced in a study of T cell clones after liver transplantation. Method: immunoSEQ multiplex PCR; TCRdb's copy keeps in-frame clones and lacks some. The profile shows about 21,000 clones, approximately 93% of them singletons. Sequencing used CD8+ T cells from blood, obtained roughly 26 months after liver transplant. Every receptor here comes from a human patient who received a liver transplant. Some T cells could come from the graft donor.

CDR3: CASSRLPTDTQYF. CDR3 DNA: TGTGCCAGCAGTCGTTTACCCACAGATACGCAGTATTTT. V is TRBV28 and J is TRBJ2-3; D call uncertain. The germline V gene encodes CDR1 MDHEN and CDR2 SYDVKM. V was shortened by 5 bases and J by 2 bases, with 8 bases between the two germline ends. This CDR3 spans 13 amino acids.

V gene TRBV6-5 combines with J gene TRBJ1-2; D unclear. Trimming removed 7 bases from V and 8 bases from J, with 20 bases in between. The CDR3 extends over 14 amino acids. Per germline, CDR1 MNHEY and CDR2 SVGAGI. The CDR3 region is CASTPNPGNSGYTF. CDR3 nucleotides: TGTGCCAGCACTCCAAACCCGGGTAATAGCGGCTACACCTTC.

The chain recombines TRBV28 with TRBJ2-1, with TRBD2 identical over 10 bases. This CDR3 comprises 18 residues. In germline, CDR1 is MDHEN, CDR2 SYDVKM. The J segment lost 4 bases and the V segment lost 9 bases, leaving 18 bases of the junction unmatched. DNA of the CDR3: TGTGCCAGACCCAAGCCACTAGCGGGACCTTCGGTTTACAATGAGCAGTTCTTC. It yields the protein CARPKPLAGPSVYNEQFF.

The chain employs TRBV29-1 and TRBJ2-3; D is possibly TRBD1 (5 bases). CDR1 SQVTM and CDR2 ANQGSEA come from the germline V gene. Trimming removed 2 bases from V and 4 bases from J, with 13 bases in between. This CDR3 spans 14 amino acids. The CDR3: CSVERRVVPDTQYF. CDR3 DNA: TGCAGCGTTGAACGCAGGGTAGTCCCAGATACGCAGTATTTT.

This clone came up once. The chain couples TRBV6-1 to TRBJ2-7; D is possibly TRBD2 (6 bases). The CDR3 totals 15 residues. V lost 0 bases and J lost 0, with 9 bases in between. CDR1 and CDR2 from the germline V gene are MNHNS and SASEGT. The CDR3 is CASSEAGGSSYEQYF. The DNA for the CDR3 is TGTGCCAGCAGTGAAGCTGGGGGGAGCTCCTACGAGCAGTACTTC.

The J gene is TRBJ2-7, the V gene TRBV19, with D possibly TRBD2 on 6 matching bases. V dropped 3 bases and J dropped 5 bases, with 11 bases sitting between them. This CDR3 spans 13 amino acids. Per germline, CDR1 LNHDA and CDR2 SQIVND (reference sequence). This CDR3 is CASSIGAGDEQYF. CDR3 DNA: TGTGCCAGTAGTATCGGAGCGGGCGACGAGCAGTACTTC. Filled out from reference TRBV19 and TRBJ2-7, the complete variable domain reads DGGITQSPKYLFRKEGQNVTLSCEQNLNHDAMYWYRQDPGQGLRLIYYSQIVNDFQKGDIAEGYSVSREKKESFPLTVTSAQKNPTAFYLCASSIGAGDEQYFGPGTRLTVT.

J is TRBJ2-1 and V is TRBV5-6, with 7 bases identical to TRBD1. The V segment lost 3 bases and the J segment 6 bases; nucleotides outside the gene matches: 15. Per germline, CDR1 SGHDT and CDR2 YYEEEE. The CDR3 is 17 residues long. In DNA form, the CDR3 reads TGTGCCAGCAGCTCATTATATCGACAGGGTTCTGTCAATGAGCAGTTCTTC. Protein product: CASSSLYRQGSVNEQFF.

The rearrangement joins TRBV5-1 to TRBJ1-1; no clear D gene. With 4 bases removed from V and 1 base from J, the gap between germline ends came to 17 bases. Germline CDR1 and CDR2: SGHRS and YFSETQ. The CDR3 extends over 16 amino acids. This CDR3 reads CASSLGIPYKNTEAFF. DNA of the CDR3: TGCGCCAGCAGCCTTGGGATCCCTTACAAGAACACTGAAGCTTTCTTT.

This chain connects TRBV19 to TRBJ1-1; the match to TRBD1 covers 11 bases. The junction had 8 bases not matched to a gene; V was cut back by 5 bases and J by 3 bases. CDR3 length: 16 residues. CDR1 and CDR2 (germline): LNHDA, SQIVND (reference sequence). CDR3 bases: TGTGCCAGTAGTCCAGGGACAGGGGGTGTGTACACTGAAGCTTTCTTT. Translation: CASSPGTGGVYTEAFF.

This rearrangement joins TRBV19 to TRBJ2-7; 9 nucleotides align to TRBD2. V lost 1 base, J lost 2 bases, and 3 bases stayed unmatched. CDR3 length equals 15 residues. Germline CDR1 reads LNHDA; CDR2 reads SQIVND (reference sequence). CDR3 sequence (DNA): TGTGCCAGTAGTATAGTGGCGGGAGGGCCCTACGAGCAGTACTTC. It codes for CASSIVAGGPYEQYF.

This clone was observed once. V usage is TRBV6-1 and J usage is TRBJ2-1; TRBD1 aligns across 7 bases. The V gene end was trimmed by 6 bases and the J gene end by 9 bases; junction bases not matched to a gene: 11. Germline CDR1 MNHNS, CDR2 SASEGT. This CDR3 comprises 14 residues. The CDR3 protein is CASSDRVLVGEQFF. The CDR3 coding sequence is TGTGCCAGCAGCGACAGGGTACTAGTCGGTGAGCAGTTCTTC.

Note on this clone: Germline is not matched at one junction end, which may reflect a read error. J is TRBJ2-2 and V is TRBV7-7; TRBD2 aligns across 8 bases. CDR1 is SSHAT and CDR2 is FNYEAQ in the germline V gene (reference sequence). The CDR3 extends over 15 amino acids. CDR3 protein: CASSLGAGVAGELFF. The CDR3 bases are TGTGCTAGCAGCTTAGGAGCGGGAGTAGCCGGGGAGCTGTTTTTT. Full variable domain (remainder filled in from reference TRBV7-7 and TRBJ2-2): GAGVSQSPRYKVTKRGQDVTLRCDPISSHATLYWYQQALGQGPEFLTYFNYEAQPDKSGLPSDRFSAERPEGSISTLTIQRTEQRDSAMYRCASSLGAGVAGELFFGEGSRLTVL.

The chain recombines TRBV5-6 with TRBJ2-7; D is undetermined. V lost 2 bases and J 2 bases, leaving 11 bases between the germline ends. This CDR3 region has 14 residues. CDR1 and CDR2 from the germline V gene are SGHDT and YYEEEE. CDR3 DNA: TGTGCCAGCAGCTTCCCGCGCGCCACCTACGAGCAGTACTTC. Amino acid sequence: CASSFPRATYEQYF.

The table lists this clone with a count of one. V gene TRBV14 combines with J gene TRBJ2-7, with 9 bases that match TRBD1. The ends lost 5 bases at V and 3 bases at J; junction bases unmatched: 8. CDR1 and CDR2 (germline): SGHDN, FVKESK. This CDR3 has 15 residues. CDR3 region: CASSNTGGPIYEQYF. CDR3 DNA sequence: TGTGCCAGCAGCAACACAGGGGGCCCAATCTACGAGCAGTACTTC.

The V gene is TRBV28, the J gene TRBJ2-2; D gene uncertain. Germline V lookup: CDR1 MDHEN, CDR2 SYDVKM. With 6 bases removed from V and 4 bases from J, the gap between germline ends came to 12 bases. CDR3 length equals 14 residues. DNA for the CDR3: TGTGCCAGCAGCCCCCGGAATGGCACCGGGGAGCTGTTTTTT. As protein: CASSPRNGTGELFF.

J is TRBJ2-7 and V is TRBV15; D may be TRBD1 (6 bases). Germline V gene data show CDR1 as LNHNV and CDR2 as YYDKDF (reference sequence). The CDR3 extends over 13 amino acids. Deletions cut 0 bases from V and 5 bases from J, with 8 bases between. The DNA for the CDR3 is TGTGCCACCAGCAGAGACAGGGGCCACGAGCAGTACTTC. Translated: CATSRDRGHEQYF.

The rearrangement joins TRBV15 to TRBJ2-5; a possible D gene is TRBD1 (5 bases). There are 12 residues in the CDR3. In germline, CDR1 is LNHNV, CDR2 YYDKDF (reference sequence). Between the trimmed V and J ends, which lost 0 bases and 13 bases, there was a span of 12 bases. CDR3 loop: CATSRDGQGPYF. DNA of the CDR3: TGTGCCACCAGCAGAGATGGCCAGGGCCCGTACTTC. The variable domain in full, completed from reference TRBV15 and TRBJ2-5, reads DAMVIQNPRYQVTQFGKPVTLSCSQTLNHNVMYWYQQKSSQAPKLLFHYYDKDFNNEADTPDNFQSRRPNTSFCFLDIRSPGLGDTAMYLCATSRDGQGPYFGPGTRLLVL.

The rearrangement uses TRBV27 and TRBJ2-1; TRBD1 aligns across 8 bases. The V gene's germline CDR1 is MNHEY and CDR2 SMNVEV (reference sequence). There are 15 residues in the CDR3. The J segment lost 8 bases and the V segment lost 0 bases, leaving 6 bases of the junction unmatched. CDR3 region: CASSLSGDRKDEQFF. CDR3 bases: TGTGCCAGCAGTTTATCCGGGGACAGGAAGGATGAGCAGTTCTTC.

The CDR3 region has the DNA TGTGCCAGCAGTTCTTCACACTCTGGGGCCAACGTCCTGACTTTC. This encodes CASSSSHSGANVLTF. V is TRBV27 and J is TRBJ2-6; D is unresolved. This CDR3 is 15 amino acids long. Trimming removed 4 bases from V and 0 bases from J, with 7 bases in between. CDR1 is MNHEY, CDR2 SMNVEV, per germline (reference sequence).

This chain joins TRBV4-3 and TRBJ2-7; D remains unclear. This CDR3 region has 16 residues. The V gene lost 0 bases and the J gene lost 3 bases, with 15 bases spanning the gap. Germline assignment: CDR1 LGHNA and CDR2 YSLEER. CDR3 loop: CASSQDNTGQLYEQYF. As DNA, the CDR3 is TGCGCCAGCAGCCAAGATAACACTGGGCAACTCTACGAGCAGTACTTC.

The genes are TRBV29-1 and TRBJ2-3, with D uncertain. The V gene lost 7 bases and the J gene lost 4 bases, with 24 bases spanning the gap. Germline V CDR1 and CDR2: SQVTM, ANQGSEA. This CDR3 spans 16 amino acids. The CDR3 reads CSAESPLRIGADTQYF. CDR3 DNA: TGCAGCGCCGAATCCCCACTTCGCATCGGAGCAGATACGCAGTATTTT.

The chain recombines TRBV6-6 with TRBJ2-7; D perhaps matches TRBD1 (6 bases). V was shortened by 0 bases and J by 3 bases, with 6 bases between the two germline ends. This CDR3 has 13 residues. Germline assignment: CDR1 MNHNY and CDR2 SVGAGI (reference sequence). CDR3 sequence reads: CASSYSTGYEQYF. The CDR3 coding sequence is TGTGCCAGCAGTTACTCGACAGGCTACGAGCAGTACTTC.

V is TRBV4-2 and J is TRBJ2-1; 10 nucleotides match TRBD2. The CDR3 covers 19 residues. Germline V gene data show CDR1 as LGHNA and CDR2 as YNFKEQ. V was clipped by 3 bases and J by 8 bases; unmatched bases: 19. The CDR3 protein is CASSHRPGSGRANGDEQFF. The CDR3 region has the DNA TGTGCCAGCAGCCACCGACCCGGGAGCGGGAGGGCGAACGGGGATGAGCAGTTCTTC.

As DNA, the CDR3 is TGTGCCAGCAGCCAAAGGGACACCTCCTACGAGCAGTACTTC. Its translation is CASSQRDTSYEQYF. V usage is TRBV14 and J usage is TRBJ2-7; D perhaps matches TRBD1 (6 bases). Germline values: CDR1 SGHDN, CDR2 FVKESK. The CDR3 is 14 residues long. V lost 2 bases and J 0 bases, leaving 8 bases between the germline ends. The full variable domain, in which reference TRBV14 and TRBJ2-7 provide the parts outside the CDR3, is EAGVTQFPSHSVIEKGQTVTLRCDPISGHDNLYWYRRVMGKEIKFLLHFVKESKQDESGMPNNRFLAERTGGTYSTLKVQPAELEDSGVYFCASSQRDTSYEQYFGPGTRLTVT.

This sequence joins TRBV27 and TRBJ2-7, with no clear D. V shed 2 bases and J shed 3 bases, with 8 bases lying between them. There are 13 residues in the CDR3. CDR1 is MNHEY, CDR2 SMNVEV, per germline (reference sequence). The CDR3 DNA reads TGTGCCAGCAGTTTAGGCCCTCTCTACGAGCAGTACTTC. Protein: CASSLGPLYEQYF.

This rearrangement joins TRBV27 to TRBJ2-7; D unresolved. The germline V and J ends were trimmed by 3 bases and 4 bases, with 16 bases remaining between them. From germline, CDR1 is MNHEY and CDR2 SMNVEV (reference sequence). The CDR3 runs to 15 residues. As DNA, the CDR3 is TGTGCCAGCAGTTTTATGGCAGGAACTCTTTACGAGCAGTACTTC. This codes for CASSFMAGTLYEQYF.

This chain links TRBV4-1 with TRBJ2-7; 10 positions agree with TRBD1. V shed 1 base and J 4 bases; nucleotides not matched to a gene: 4. Germline values: CDR1 MGHRA, CDR2 YSYEKL. The CDR3 extends over 15 amino acids. The CDR3 here is CASSQGGQGGYEQYF. The CDR3 coding sequence is TGCGCCAGCAGCCAAGGAGGACAGGGGGGGTACGAGCAGTACTTC.

The V call is TRBV9, the J call TRBJ1-1, with a weak D call TRBD1 (6 bases). This CDR3 is built from 16 residues. Looked up from germline, CDR1 is SGDLS and CDR2 is YYNGEE. Trimming took off 2 bases at V and 3 bases at J, with 17 bases between the two ends. Written as DNA, the CDR3 is TGTGCCAGCAGCGTTAACAGGGAGACCCTGGACACTGAAGCTTTCTTT. The encoded protein is CASSVNRETLDTEAFF. Based on the CDR3 plus reference TRBV9 and TRBJ1-1, the full variable domain is DSGVTQTPKHLITATGQRVTLRCSPRSGDLSVYWYQQSLDQGLQFLIQYYNGEERAKGNILERFSAQQFPDLHSELNLSSLELGDSALYFCASSVNRETLDTEAFFGQGTRLTVV.

V gene TRBV10-3 combines with J gene TRBJ1-1; D not resolved. The CDR3 loop spans 14 amino acids. V lost 8 bases and J lost 1, with 14 bases in between. CDR1 is ENHRY and CDR2 is SYGVKD in the germline V gene. CDR3 DNA: TGTGCCATCTTTAATGGAGACCCGAACACTGAAGCTTTCTTT. This sequence encodes CAIFNGDPNTEAFF.

The V and J genes are TRBV27 and TRBJ1-5, with 7 bases lining up with TRBD1. CDR3 length: 15 amino acids. Losses at the gene ends were 4 bases for V and 4 bases for J; bases not matched to a gene: 7. From germline, CDR1 is MNHEY and CDR2 SMNVEV (reference sequence). CDR3 bases: TGTGCCAGCAGTTCAGACAGGGACCGTAATCAGCCCCAGCATTTT. Protein product: CASSSDRDRNQPQHF.